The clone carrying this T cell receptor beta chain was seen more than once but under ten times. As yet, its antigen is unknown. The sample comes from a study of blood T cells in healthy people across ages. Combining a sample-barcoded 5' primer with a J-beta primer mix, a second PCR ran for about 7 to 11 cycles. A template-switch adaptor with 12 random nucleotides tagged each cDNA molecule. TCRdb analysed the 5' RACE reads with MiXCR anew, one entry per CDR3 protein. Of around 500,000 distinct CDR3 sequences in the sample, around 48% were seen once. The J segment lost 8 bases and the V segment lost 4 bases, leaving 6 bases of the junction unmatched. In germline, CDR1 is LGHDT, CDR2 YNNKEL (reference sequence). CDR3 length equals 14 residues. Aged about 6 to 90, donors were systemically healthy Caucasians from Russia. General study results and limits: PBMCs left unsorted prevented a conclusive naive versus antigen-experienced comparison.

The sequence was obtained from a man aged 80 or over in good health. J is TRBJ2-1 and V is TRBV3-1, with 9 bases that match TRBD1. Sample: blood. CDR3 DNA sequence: TGTGCCAGCAGCCCCTGGGACAGGGACCATGAGCAGTTCTTC. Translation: CASSPWDRDHEQFF.